This T cell receptor (beta chain) derives from a study of T cell repertoires in cytomegalovirus infection (dated by TCRdb to between 2017 and 2020). Study-level background: Recently identified HLA-C-restricted CMV epitopes, whose presentation resists viral immunomodulation, were targeted by peptide stimulations together with well-studied HLA-B-restricted epitopes. Donor HLA type was relevant to the analysis, as public TCR beta signatures indicated carriage of CMV infection together with the matching HLA type. General findings and caveats noted by the study authors: The ex vivo response was dominated by HLA-C-restricted CMV-specific TCR beta clonotypes, which also provided the single most frequent clonotype in two of eight donors. In both this cohort and an independent roughly 400-donor cohort, the cumulative frequency of public TCR beta family members distinguished carriers of CMV infection plus the relevant HLA type.

Data came from an Illumina HiSeq 1500. TCRdb applied fastp at Q25 and MiXCR to the public reads, then kept only in-frame beta chains. Here each entry gathers all rows of one CDR3 protein and keeps the most common genes and DNA. The sample table holds roughly 800,000 distinct CDR3 sequences, of which roughly 28% were seen once. The top ten constitute about an eighth of the sample. The CDR3 starts with the cysteine, ends with the phenylalanine, and has 19 residues. The read is trimmed to its CDR3 DNA, 57 bases read in frame from base 1. The germline V gene (reference sequence) provides CDR1 SEHNR and CDR2 FQNEAQ. V is pared back by 5 bases and J by 0 bases, with 25 bases lying between the germline termini. For this clonotype: Its binding antigen is unknown. There are no base qualities to consult, and no much larger clone falls within one base.

The sample's treatment or condition, from its label and the paper: in vitro stimulation with specific CMV peptide epitopes to enrich CMV-specific T cells. Sequenced here: cultured CD8+ T cells from PBMCs, sampled from culture after CMV antigen stimulation. Recombination linked TRBV7-9 to TRBJ1-2; the D gene cannot be resolved reliably. This receptor was identified in a human donor in good health (CMV status not recorded). Some clones in this sample may be carry-over from other donors' samples. The DNA sequence is TGTGCCAGCAGCAACCAACTCCTCAGCGGCAGCCTAGCTAACTATGGCTACACCTTC. Its protein product is CASSNQLLSGSLANYGYTF.